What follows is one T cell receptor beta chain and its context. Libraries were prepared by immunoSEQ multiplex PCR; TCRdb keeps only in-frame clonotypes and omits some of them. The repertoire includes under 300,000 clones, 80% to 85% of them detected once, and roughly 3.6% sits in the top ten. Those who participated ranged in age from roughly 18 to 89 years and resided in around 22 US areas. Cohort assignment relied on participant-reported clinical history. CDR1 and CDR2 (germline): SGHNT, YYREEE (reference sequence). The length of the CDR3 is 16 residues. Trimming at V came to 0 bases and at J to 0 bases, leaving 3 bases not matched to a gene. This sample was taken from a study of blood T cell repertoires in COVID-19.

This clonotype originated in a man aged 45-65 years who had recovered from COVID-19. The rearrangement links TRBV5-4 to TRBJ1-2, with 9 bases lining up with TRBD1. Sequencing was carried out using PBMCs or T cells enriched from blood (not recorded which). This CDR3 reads CASSLAGDRANYGYTF. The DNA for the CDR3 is TGTGCCAGCAGCTTGGCCGGGGACAGGGCTAACTATGGCTACACCTTC.